This T cell receptor (beta chain) was observed in a study of siplizumab effects on memory and regulatory T cells. Comments on this clone: Antigen unknown.

Assays covered roughly 90,000 TCR templates per sample. The assay was immunoSEQ multiplex PCR, and TCRdb's table has in-frame clones only and misses some. Among 92,000 or so clones, just under 90% were seen once, and the ten largest hold around 16%. CDR3 length: 13 residues. Trimming removed 7 bases at V and 1 base at J, with 8 bases between. Germline assignment: CDR1 LNHDA and CDR2 SQIVND (reference sequence). General study results and limits: Memory cells seemed less diverse than naive T cells, which also seemed major contributors to the alloresponse. Siplizumab produced a significant drop in alloreactive sequences attributable to unstimulated CD4+ memory cells.

This chain uses TRBV19 with TRBJ1-3; a possible D gene is TRBD1 (5 bases). The receptor was isolated from a human donor in good health. Sequences were obtained from CD4+ T cells sorted from blood. CDR3 nucleotides: TGTGCCAGTACCAAGGGGTCTGGAAACACCATATATTTT. Its protein product is CASTKGSGNTIYF. The variable domain in full, completed from reference TRBV19 and TRBJ1-3, reads DGGITQSPKYLFRKEGQNVTLSCEQNLNHDAMYWYRQDPGQGLRLIYYSQIVNDFQKGDIAEGYSVSREKKESFPLTVTSAQKNPTAFYLCASTKGSGNTIYFGEGSWLTVV.